This TCR beta chain originates from a study of blood T cell repertoires in COVID-19. Here immunoSEQ multiplex PCR was the method, and the copy in TCRdb shows in-frame clones only, minus some. This sample has fewer than 350,000 clones, with about nine tenths found just once. The sequence came from a woman in her twenties or thirties who had been exposed to COVID-19. Sequences were obtained from PBMCs or T cells enriched from blood (not recorded which).

CDR3 residues: CTTGTFPNTEAFF. The CDR3 coding sequence is TGTACCACGGGGACTTTTCCGAACACTGAAGCTTTCTTT. The chain recombines TRBV27 with TRBJ1-1; perhaps TRBD1 as D (5 bases). The length of the CDR3 is 13 residues. Germline values: CDR1 MNHEY, CDR2 SMNVEV (reference sequence).